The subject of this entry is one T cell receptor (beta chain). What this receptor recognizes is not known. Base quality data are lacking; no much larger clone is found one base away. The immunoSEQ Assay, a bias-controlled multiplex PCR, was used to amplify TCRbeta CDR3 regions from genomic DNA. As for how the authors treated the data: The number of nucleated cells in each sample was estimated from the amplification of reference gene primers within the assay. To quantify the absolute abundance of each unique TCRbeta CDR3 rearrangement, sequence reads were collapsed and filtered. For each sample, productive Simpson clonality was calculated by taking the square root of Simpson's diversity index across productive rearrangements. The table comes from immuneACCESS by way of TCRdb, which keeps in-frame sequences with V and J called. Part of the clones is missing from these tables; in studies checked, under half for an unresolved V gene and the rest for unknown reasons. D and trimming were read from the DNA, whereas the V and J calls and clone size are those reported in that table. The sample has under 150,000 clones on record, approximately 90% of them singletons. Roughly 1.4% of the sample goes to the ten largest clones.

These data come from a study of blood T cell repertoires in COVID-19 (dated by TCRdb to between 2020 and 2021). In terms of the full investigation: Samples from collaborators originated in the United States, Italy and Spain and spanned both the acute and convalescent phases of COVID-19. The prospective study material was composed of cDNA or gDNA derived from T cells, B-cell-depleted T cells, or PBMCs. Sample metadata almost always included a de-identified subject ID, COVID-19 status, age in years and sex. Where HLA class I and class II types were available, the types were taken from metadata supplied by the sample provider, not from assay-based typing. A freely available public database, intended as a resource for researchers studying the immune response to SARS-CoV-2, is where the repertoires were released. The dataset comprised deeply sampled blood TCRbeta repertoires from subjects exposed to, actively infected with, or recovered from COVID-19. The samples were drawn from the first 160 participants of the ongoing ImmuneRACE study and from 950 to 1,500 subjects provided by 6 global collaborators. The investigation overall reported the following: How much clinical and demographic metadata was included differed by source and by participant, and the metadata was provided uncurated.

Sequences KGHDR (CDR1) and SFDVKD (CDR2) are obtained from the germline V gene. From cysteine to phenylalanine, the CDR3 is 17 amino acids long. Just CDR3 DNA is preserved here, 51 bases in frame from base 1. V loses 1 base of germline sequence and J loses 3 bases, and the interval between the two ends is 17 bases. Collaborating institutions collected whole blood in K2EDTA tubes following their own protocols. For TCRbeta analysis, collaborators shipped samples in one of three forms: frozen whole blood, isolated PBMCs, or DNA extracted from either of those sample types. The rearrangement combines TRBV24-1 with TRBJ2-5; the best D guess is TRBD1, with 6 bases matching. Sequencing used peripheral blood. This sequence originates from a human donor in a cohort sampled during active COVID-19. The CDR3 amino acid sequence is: CATSDFRGQGTKETQYF. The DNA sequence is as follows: TGTGCCACCAGTGATTTTAGGGGACAAGGAACCAAAGAGACCCAGTACTTC.